What follows are 25 T cell receptor beta chains derived from one specimen sequenced in a study of T cell responses to AZD1222 COVID-19 vaccine (dated by TCRdb to the early 2020s). Read against the paper, the sample's time point label means: about 28 days (+/-7) after the second vaccine dose. Libraries were constructed by the immunoSEQ multiplex PCR assay. TCRdb re-hosts the immuneACCESS table, in-frame sequences only. Its copies lack some clones; in the studies checked, an unresolved V gene accounts for under half of them, and the cause for the rest is not known. In this sample the table shows roughly 150,000 clones, about nine tenths of which occur a single time. Together, the top ten hold roughly 1.3% of the sample. The specimen was peripheral blood, collected 28 days after the second AZD1222 dose. The receptors derive from an adult who received the AZD1222 COVID-19 vaccine.

This CDR3 reads CASSLLAASYEQYF. As DNA, the CDR3 is TGTGCCAGCAGCCTCCTTGCGGCGTCCTACGAGCAGTACTTC. The chain links TRBV7-6 to TRBJ2-7; no firm D call. In germline, CDR1 is SGHVS, CDR2 FNYEAQ. The CDR3 length is 14 residues. Trimming cost V 5 bases and J 1 base, with 12 bases left between them.

V gene TRBV19 combines with J gene TRBJ2-1; TRBD1 agrees at 7 bases. The V and J ends lost 3 bases and 0 bases, in that order; junction bases with no gene match: 5. The length of the CDR3 is 16 residues. Per the germline V gene, CDR1 is LNHDA and CDR2 is SQIVND (reference sequence). The CDR3 sequence: CASSMMRGLSYNEQFF. CDR3 DNA: TGTGCCAGTAGTATGATGAGGGGGCTCTCCTACAATGAGCAGTTCTTC.

The V and J genes are TRBV12-5 and TRBJ1-3; no reliable D call. V gave up 3 bases and J gave up 0 bases, with 9 bases separating them. From germline, CDR1 is LGHNT and CDR2 FRNRAP. This CDR3 has 15 residues. The CDR3 is CASGFSPSSGNTIYF. CDR3 coding DNA: TGTGCTAGTGGTTTCAGTCCCAGCTCTGGAAACACCATATATTTT.

The gene calls are TRBV5-1 and TRBJ1-1, with a weak D call TRBD1 (6 bases). CDR1 is SGHRS and CDR2 is YFSETQ in the germline V gene. V was trimmed by 2 bases and J by 5 bases, leaving 10 bases between them. CDR3 length: 13 amino acids. CDR3 in amino acids: CASSLQGGTEAFF. CDR3 nucleotide sequence: TGCGCCAGCAGCTTACAAGGGGGGACTGAAGCTTTCTTT.

The chain is built from TRBV10-1 and TRBJ1-4; TRBD1 aligns across 7 bases. This CDR3 has 15 amino acids. Germline V gene data show CDR1 as WNHNN and CDR2 as SYGVQD (reference sequence). Trimming at V came to 3 bases and at J to 6 bases, leaving 7 bases not matched to a gene. CDR3 coding DNA: TGCGCCAGCAGTGACCAGGGGGGTGAGGATGAAAAACTGTTTTTT. Encoded protein: CASSDQGGEDEKLFF.

This clone was detected ten times or more. The chain employs TRBV6-4 and TRBJ2-7, with D unclear. CDR1 MRHNA and CDR2 SNTAGT come from the germline V gene. The CDR3 is 13 amino acids. V was trimmed by 4 bases and J by 4 bases, leaving 11 bases between them. The CDR3 DNA reads TGTGCCAGCAGTGTTTATGGCCCATACGAGCAGTACTTC. Encoded protein: CASSVYGPYEQYF.

This chain uses TRBV28 with TRBJ2-3; 9 bases line up with TRBD1. The CDR3 sequence is 15 residues long. Trimming took 2 bases from V and 5 from J; bases not matched to a gene: 5. CDR1 and CDR2 from the germline V gene are MDHEN and SYDVKM. CDR3 in amino acids: CASSLGQGWRDTQYF. In DNA form, the CDR3 reads TGTGCCAGCAGTTTAGGACAGGGGTGGAGAGATACGCAGTATTTT.

V and J are TRBV30 and TRBJ1-5; 10 nucleotides agree with TRBD1. J gave up 2 bases and V 0 bases, and 19 bases lay outside the gene matches. The CDR3 sequence is 21 residues long. The germline V gene has CDR1 GTSNPN and CDR2 SVGIG (reference sequence). CDR3 in DNA: TGTGCCTGGAGTGTAAGAGGGGGTAGGGACAGGGGAAGGTCGGGCAATCAGCCCCAGCATTTT. Protein sequence: CAWSVRGGRDRGRSGNQPQHF.

The chain links TRBV7-2 to TRBJ1-5; tentatively, D is TRBD1 (6 bases). Germline V lookup: CDR1 SGHTA, CDR2 FQGNSA. The CDR3 covers 16 residues. Trimming removed 0 bases at V and 3 bases at J, with 12 bases between. The DNA of the CDR3 is TGTGCCAGCAGCTTAGCAGGAGGGGGGTCCAATCAGCCCCAGCATTTT. This gives the protein CASSLAGGGSNQPQHF.

The rearrangement links TRBV10-2 to TRBJ2-5; D gene unclear. V lost 3 bases, J lost 1 base, and 18 bases lay in between. Germline V gene lookup returns CDR1 WSHSY and CDR2 SAAADI. The CDR3 totals 17 residues. The CDR3 reads CASSDSRTKGTQETQYF. CDR3 bases: TGCGCCAGCAGTGATAGTAGGACGAAGGGTACCCAAGAGACCCAGTACTTC.

The CDR3: CASSDLGTNMNTEAFF. CDR3 sequence (DNA): TGTGCCAGCAGCGACCTAGGGACGAACATGAACACTGAAGCTTTCTTT. The chain recombines TRBV2 with TRBJ1-1, with a weak D call TRBD1 (5 bases). The CDR3 is made up of 16 amino acids. CDR1 is SNHLY and CDR2 is FYNNEI in the germline V gene. V dropped 6 bases and J dropped 0 bases, with 17 bases sitting between them.

The chain employs TRBV27 and TRBJ1-2; 7 nucleotides align to TRBD1. The J segment lost 8 bases and the V segment lost 1 base, leaving 10 bases of the junction unmatched. The CDR3 has 15 amino acids. Germline V gene lookup returns CDR1 MNHEY and CDR2 SMNVEV (reference sequence). CDR3 protein: CASSLYMRRGQGYTF. The CDR3 bases are TGTGCCAGCAGTTTATATATGAGGAGGGGGCAAGGCTACACCTTC.

The chain combines TRBV28 with TRBJ1-1; D uncertain. The CDR3 length is 15 residues. CDR1 and CDR2 (germline): MDHEN, SYDVKM. V lost 4 bases and J lost 5, with 17 bases in between. CDR3 coding DNA: TGTGCCAGCAGTTCACTACTAGCCCCGGGAACTGAAGCTTTCTTT. It codes for CASSSLLAPGTEAFF.

About this clone itself: The sample has other DNA sequences that encode this CDR3 too. The genes are TRBV29-1 and TRBJ1-1; D gene uncertain. Trimming left V 4 bases short and J 0 bases short, with 0 bases between. The CDR3 is 10 residues long. The V gene's germline CDR1 is SQVTM and CDR2 ANQGSEA. DNA for the CDR3: TGCAGCGTTGTGAACACTGAAGCTTTCTTT. Protein sequence: CSVVNTEAFF.

The rearrangement links TRBV10-2 to TRBJ1-2, with a tentative D call TRBD1 (5 bases). The V gene's germline CDR1 is WSHSY and CDR2 SAAADI. The CDR3 has 15 amino acids. Trimming removed 3 bases at V and 7 bases at J, with 18 bases between. CDR3 sequence reads: CASSEAGAGAGGYTF. The CDR3 DNA is TGCGCCAGCAGTGAAGCCGGGGCGGGAGCGGGTGGCTACACCTTC.

The V call is TRBV19, the J call TRBJ2-1; 12 bases line up with TRBD2. Germline V CDR1 and CDR2: LNHDA, SQIVND (reference sequence). Trimming cost V 7 bases and J 10 bases; bases outside gene matches: 8. The CDR3 length is 14 residues. CDR3 in amino acids: CASTLLTSGGEQFF. The CDR3 DNA reads as TGTGCCAGTACCCTCTTGACTAGCGGGGGCGAGCAGTTCTTC. Using reference TRBV19 and TRBJ2-1 for the parts outside the CDR3, the full variable domain is DGGITQSPKYLFRKEGQNVTLSCEQNLNHDAMYWYRQDPGQGLRLIYYSQIVNDFQKGDIAEGYSVSREKKESFPLTVTSAQKNPTAFYLCASTLLTSGGEQFFGPGTRLTVL.

The rearrangement joins TRBV10-3 to TRBJ2-7, with 10 positions matching TRBD1. This CDR3 comprises 13 residues. The V gene's germline CDR1 is ENHRY and CDR2 SYGVKD. V lost 8 bases, J lost 7 bases, and 8 bases stayed unmatched. CDR3 residues: CAISGTGVGEQYF. CDR3 bases: TGTGCCATCTCCGGGACAGGGGTGGGGGAGCAGTACTTC.

The J gene is TRBJ2-2, the V gene TRBV29-1; D not certain. In germline, CDR1 is SQVTM, CDR2 ANQGSEA. Trimming shortened V by 4 bases and J by 6 bases, and 9 bases separated the two germline ends. The CDR3 covers 12 residues. This chain's CDR3 is CSVGPGSGELFF. CDR3 DNA sequence: TGCAGCGTTGGACCCGGATCCGGGGAGCTGTTTTTT.

The chain employs TRBV2 and TRBJ2-3; D not certain. The germline V and J ends were trimmed by 6 bases and 3 bases, with 7 bases remaining between them. The CDR3 runs 12 residues. CDR1 and CDR2 (germline): SNHLY, FYNNEI. The CDR3 sequence: CASREITDTQYF. CDR3 in DNA: TGTGCCAGCAGGGAAATTACAGATACGCAGTATTTT.

This chain joins TRBV19 and TRBJ2-2; 9 bases fit TRBD1. CDR1 is LNHDA and CDR2 is SQIVND in the germline V gene (reference sequence). CDR3 length: 15 amino acids. V lost 5 bases to trimming and J lost 6 bases; unmatched junction nucleotides: 7. In DNA, the CDR3 is TGTGCCAGTAGTGCCCGACAGGGGGGCGCCGGGGAGCTGTTTTTT. The encoded protein is CASSARQGGAGELFF.

This clone was picked up one time. The gene calls are TRBV6-5 and TRBJ1-2, with a tentative D call TRBD1 (6 bases). Germline CDR1 is MNHEY and CDR2 is SVGAGI. The germline V and J ends were trimmed by 4 bases and 0 bases, with 9 bases remaining between them. The CDR3 is 14 amino acids. CDR3 nucleotides: TGTGCCAGCAGTTCAGGGGTAGCTAACTATGGCTACACCTTC. Translating it yields CASSSGVANYGYTF.

CDR3 in amino acids: CASSLAGSTDTQYF. DNA for the CDR3: TGTGCCAGCAGTCTCGCAGGTAGCACAGATACGCAGTATTTT. The chain carries TRBV27 and TRBJ2-3; D not certain. This CDR3 has 14 amino acids. Germline-derived CDR1 and CDR2 are MNHEY and SMNVEV (reference sequence). Trimming shortened V by 5 bases and J by 0 bases, and 9 bases separated the two germline ends.

A word on this clone: An end of the junction differs from the germline gene, which may be a read error. The rearrangement uses TRBV7-2 and TRBJ2-7, with D perhaps matching TRBD2 (5 bases). The CDR3 extends over 15 amino acids. Looked up from germline, CDR1 is SGHTA and CDR2 is FQGNSA. The CDR3 loop reads CASSLGVGAPYEQHF. CDR3 sequence (DNA): TGTGCCAGCAGCTTAGGTGTGGGAGCTCCCTACGAGCAGCACTTC.

V and J are TRBV9 and TRBJ2-5; D gene uncertain. Per germline, CDR1 SGDLS and CDR2 YYNGEE. The CDR3 runs 14 residues. V lost 0 bases to trimming and J lost 1 base, with 7 bases between them. The CDR3 bases are TGTGCCAGCAGCGTAGGAAGTTTCCAAGAGACCCAGTACTTC. Its translation is CASSVGSFQETQYF.

This chain connects TRBV27 to TRBJ1-3; D not certain. V was trimmed by 6 bases and J by 0 bases, leaving 9 bases between them. CDR3 length: 14 amino acids. Germline V lookup: CDR1 MNHEY, CDR2 SMNVEV (reference sequence). CDR3 DNA sequence: TGTGCCAGCAGCAAGACCCTCTCTGGAAACACCATATATTTT. It encodes CASSKTLSGNTIYF.